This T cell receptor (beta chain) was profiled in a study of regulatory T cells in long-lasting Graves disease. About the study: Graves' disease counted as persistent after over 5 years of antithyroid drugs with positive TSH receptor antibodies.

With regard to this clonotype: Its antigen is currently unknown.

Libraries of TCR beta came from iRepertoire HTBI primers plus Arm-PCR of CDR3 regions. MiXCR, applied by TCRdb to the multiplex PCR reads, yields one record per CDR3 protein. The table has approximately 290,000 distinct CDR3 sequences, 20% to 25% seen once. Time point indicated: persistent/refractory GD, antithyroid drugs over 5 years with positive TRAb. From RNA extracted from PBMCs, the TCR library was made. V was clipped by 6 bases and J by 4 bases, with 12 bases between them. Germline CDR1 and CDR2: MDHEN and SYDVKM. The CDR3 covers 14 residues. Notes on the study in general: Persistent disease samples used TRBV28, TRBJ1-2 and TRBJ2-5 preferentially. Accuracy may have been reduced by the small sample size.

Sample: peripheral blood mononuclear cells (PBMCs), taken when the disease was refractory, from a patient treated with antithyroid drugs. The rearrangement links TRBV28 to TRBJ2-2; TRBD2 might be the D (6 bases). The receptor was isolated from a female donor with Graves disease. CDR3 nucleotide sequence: TGTGCCAGCAGCGAAGGCGGGATCACCGGGGAGCTGTTTTTT. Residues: CASSEGGITGELFF.